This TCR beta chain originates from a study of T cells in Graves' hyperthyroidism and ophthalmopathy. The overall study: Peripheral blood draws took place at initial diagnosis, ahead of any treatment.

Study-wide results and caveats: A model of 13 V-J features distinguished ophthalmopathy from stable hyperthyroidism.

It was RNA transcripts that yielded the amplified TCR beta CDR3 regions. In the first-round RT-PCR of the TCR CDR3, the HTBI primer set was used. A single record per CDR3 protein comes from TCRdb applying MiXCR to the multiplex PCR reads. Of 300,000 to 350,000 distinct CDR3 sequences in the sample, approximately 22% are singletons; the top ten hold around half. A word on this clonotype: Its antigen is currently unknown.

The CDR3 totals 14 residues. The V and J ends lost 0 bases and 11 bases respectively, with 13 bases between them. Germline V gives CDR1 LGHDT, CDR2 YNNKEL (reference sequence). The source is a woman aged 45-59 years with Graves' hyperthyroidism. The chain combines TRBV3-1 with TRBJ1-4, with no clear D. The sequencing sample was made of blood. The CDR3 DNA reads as TGTGCCAGCAGCCAAGATAGAAGAAGAGAGAAACTGTTTTTT. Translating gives CASSQDRRREKLFF. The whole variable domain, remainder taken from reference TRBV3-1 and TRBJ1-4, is DTAVSQTPKYLVTQMGNDKSIKCEQNLGHDTMYWYKQDSKKFLKIMFSYNNKELIINETVPNRFSPKSPDKAHLNLHINSLELGDSAVYFCASSQDRRREKLFFGSGTQLSVL.